This T cell receptor beta chain was found in a study of identical twins. V was clipped by 0 bases and J by 6 bases, with 12 bases between them. CDR3 length: 14 residues. In germline, CDR1 is SGHAT, CDR2 FQNNGV. TCRdb analysed the 5' RACE reads with MiXCR anew, one entry per CDR3 protein. In the table there are 1.5 million to 2 million distinct CDR3 sequences, roughly a third of which are singletons. V gene TRBV11-2 combines with J gene TRBJ2-7; no reliable D call. This clonotype originated in a newborn girl in good health. Sequences were obtained from cord blood. CDR3 coding DNA: TGTGCCAGCAGCTTAGATCATTTGGCAGGCGAGCAGTACTTC. Amino acid sequence: CASSLDHLAGEQYF.